The sample holds one count of the clone carrying this TCR beta chain. This specimen belongs to a study of T cell changes during pregnancy in multiple sclerosis. The CDR3 totals 15 residues. The germline CDR1 and CDR2 sequences are SGHNT and YYREEE (reference sequence). The V end was cut by 4 bases, the J end by 1 base, with 14 bases between. Here immunoSEQ multiplex PCR was the method, and the copy in TCRdb shows in-frame clones only, minus some. The data contain 55,000 to 95,000 clones, around nine tenths of them singletons. This rearrangement joins TRBV5-4 to TRBJ1-2; D may be TRBD1 (5 bases). Sequences were derived from peripheral blood, sampled in the second trimester of pregnancy. This clonotype originated in a female donor in good health, enrolled as a control in a pregnancy study. The CDR3 DNA sequence: TGTGCCAGCAGCCCTAGGGGATCGTTTAACTATGGCTACACCTTC. The encoded protein is CASSPRGSFNYGYTF.